Below, one TCR beta chain is given with its context. As yet, its antigen is unknown. The assay was immunoSEQ multiplex PCR, and TCRdb's table has in-frame clones only and misses some. The table includes under 65,000 clones, roughly 90% detected once. The entry originates in a study of T cells in localized non-small cell lung cancer. Points from the study as a whole: There were a median about 53 of the top 100 tumor clones appearing in adjacent lung. Compared with tumor, uninvolved adjacent lung displayed greater T cell clonality, ranking highest overall. Greater blood T cell density accompanied longer overall survival.

The germline V and J ends were trimmed by 6 bases and 5 bases, with 16 bases remaining between them. CDR1 and CDR2 (germline): MDHEN, SYDVKM. This CDR3 has 15 amino acids. The chain links TRBV28 to TRBJ1-4; the D gene is possibly TRBD1 (6 bases). The receptor's source is a man aged 35 to 70 with stage I squamous cell lung carcinoma. The source material was peripheral blood, sampled before any cancer treatment. CDR3 loop: CASSGREGGNEKLFF. DNA of the CDR3: TGTGCCAGCAGCGGACGGGAGGGGGGAAATGAAAAACTGTTTTTT.